This T cell receptor beta chain was sequenced during a study of blood T cell repertoires in COVID-19. Whole-study context: Italy, Spain and the United States were the sources of the convalescent and acute COVID-19 samples. Sources were T cells, B-cell-depleted T cells, or PBMCs; the material itself was cDNA or gDNA.

Germline lookup yields CDR1 SGHRS and CDR2 YFSETQ. With 0 bases removed from V and 4 bases from J, the gap between germline ends came to 7 bases. This CDR3 is 13 amino acids long. Participants were aged about 18 to 89 years from more than 20 US areas. How the authors handled the data: Nucleated cell number was recorded as an estimate derived from reference gene primer amplification. Some clones are missing from TCRdb's copy, which holds only in-frame ones; the method was immunoSEQ multiplex PCR. V and J calls plus clone size are reproduced from that table; the DNA served to infer D and trimming. The sample holds about 280,000 clones, around 88% seen once.

The TCR comes from a middle-aged woman who had recovered from COVID-19. Sequenced: PBMCs or T cells enriched from blood (not recorded which). The chain employs TRBV5-1 and TRBJ1-2; D is ambiguous. Here the CDR3 reads CASSLGRAYGYTF. As DNA, the CDR3 is TGCGCCAGCAGCTTGGGGAGGGCCTATGGCTACACCTTC.